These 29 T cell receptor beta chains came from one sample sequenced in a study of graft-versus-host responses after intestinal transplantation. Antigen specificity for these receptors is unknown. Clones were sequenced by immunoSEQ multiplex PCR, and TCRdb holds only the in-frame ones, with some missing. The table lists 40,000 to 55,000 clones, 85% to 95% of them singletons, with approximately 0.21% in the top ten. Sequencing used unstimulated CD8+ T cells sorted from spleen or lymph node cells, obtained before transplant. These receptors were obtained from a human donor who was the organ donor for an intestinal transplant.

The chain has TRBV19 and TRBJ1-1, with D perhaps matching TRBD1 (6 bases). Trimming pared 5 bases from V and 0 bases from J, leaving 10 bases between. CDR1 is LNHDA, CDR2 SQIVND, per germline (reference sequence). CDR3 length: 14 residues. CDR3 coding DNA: TGTGCCAGTAGTTTGGACAGTTTGAACACTGAAGCTTTCTTT. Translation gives CASSLDSLNTEAFF.

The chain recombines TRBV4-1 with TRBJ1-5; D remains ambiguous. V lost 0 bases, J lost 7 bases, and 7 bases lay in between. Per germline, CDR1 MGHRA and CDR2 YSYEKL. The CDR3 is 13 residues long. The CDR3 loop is CASSQERSQPQHF. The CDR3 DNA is TGCGCCAGCAGCCAAGAGCGCTCCCAGCCCCAGCATTTT.

CDR3 coding DNA: TGTGCCAGCAGCGTATCCTTTAGCGAGGGCAGGGAGGACTATGGCTACACCTTC. As protein: CASSVSFSEGREDYGYTF. The J gene is TRBJ1-2, the V gene TRBV9; D possibly corresponds to TRBD1 (5 bases). CDR3 length equals 18 residues. V gave up 1 base and J gave up 3 bases, with 22 bases separating them. From germline, CDR1 is SGDLS and CDR2 YYNGEE.

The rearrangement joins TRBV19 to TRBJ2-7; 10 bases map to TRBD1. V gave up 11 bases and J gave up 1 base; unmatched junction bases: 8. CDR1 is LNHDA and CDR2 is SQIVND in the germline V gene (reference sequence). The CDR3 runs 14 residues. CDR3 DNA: TGTGCCCGCCCTCGGGGACAGGGGTCCTACGAGCAGTACTTC. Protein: CARPRGQGSYEQYF.

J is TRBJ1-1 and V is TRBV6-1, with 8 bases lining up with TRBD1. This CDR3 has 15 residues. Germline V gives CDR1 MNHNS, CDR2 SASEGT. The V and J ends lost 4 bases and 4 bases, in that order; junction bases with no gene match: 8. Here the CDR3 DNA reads TGTGCCAGCAGTGGGACAGGGTGGGGAAGCACTGAAGCTTTCTTT. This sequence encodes CASSGTGWGSTEAFF.

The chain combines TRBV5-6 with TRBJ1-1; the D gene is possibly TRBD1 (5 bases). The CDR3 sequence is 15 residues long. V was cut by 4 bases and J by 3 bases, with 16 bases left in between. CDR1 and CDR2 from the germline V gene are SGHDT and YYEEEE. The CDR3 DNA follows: TGTGCCAGCAGCGGCCTCAGGGAAACTGACACTGAAGCTTTCTTT. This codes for CASSGLRETDTEAFF.

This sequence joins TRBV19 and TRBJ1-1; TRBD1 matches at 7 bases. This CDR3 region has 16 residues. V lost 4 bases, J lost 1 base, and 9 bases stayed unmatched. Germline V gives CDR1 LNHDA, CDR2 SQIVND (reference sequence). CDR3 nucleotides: TGTGCCAGTAGTAGCTTTACAGGGGCGCGGAACACTGAAGCTTTCTTT. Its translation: CASSSFTGARNTEAFF.

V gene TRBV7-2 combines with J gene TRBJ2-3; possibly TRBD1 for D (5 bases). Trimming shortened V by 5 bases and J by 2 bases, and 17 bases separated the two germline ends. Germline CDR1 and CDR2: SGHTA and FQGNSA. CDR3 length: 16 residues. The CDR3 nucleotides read TGTGCCAGCAGCCCCCCCTTCCCGGACATCACAGATACGCAGTATTTT. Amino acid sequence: CASSPPFPDITDTQYF. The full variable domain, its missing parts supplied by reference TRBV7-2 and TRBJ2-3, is GAGVSQSPSNKVTEKGKDVELRCDPISGHTALYWYRQSLGQGLEFLIYFQGNSAPDKSGLPSDRFSAERTGGSVSTLTIQRTQQEDSAVYLCASSPPFPDITDTQYFGPGTRLTVL.

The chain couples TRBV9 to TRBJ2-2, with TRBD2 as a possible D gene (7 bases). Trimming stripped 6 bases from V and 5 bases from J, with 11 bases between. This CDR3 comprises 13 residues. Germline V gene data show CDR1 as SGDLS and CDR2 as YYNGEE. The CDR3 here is CASKGGQTGELFF. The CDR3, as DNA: TGTGCCAGCAAGGGGGGGCAGACCGGGGAGCTGTTTTTT.

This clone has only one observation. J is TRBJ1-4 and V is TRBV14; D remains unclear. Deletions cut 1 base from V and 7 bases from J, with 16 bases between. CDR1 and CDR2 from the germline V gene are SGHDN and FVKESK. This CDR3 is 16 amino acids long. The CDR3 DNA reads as TGTGCCAGCAGCCAAGTTCACGGACCCTCGGCTGAAAAACTGTTTTTT. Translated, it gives CASSQVHGPSAEKLFF.

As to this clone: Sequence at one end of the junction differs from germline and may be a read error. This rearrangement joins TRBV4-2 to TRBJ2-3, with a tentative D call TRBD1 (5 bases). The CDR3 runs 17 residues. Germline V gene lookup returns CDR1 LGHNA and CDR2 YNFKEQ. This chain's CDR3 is CASSQDIGTISTGTQYF. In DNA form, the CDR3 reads TGTGCCAGCAGCCAAGACATAGGAACGATCAGCACAGGTACGCAGTATTTT.

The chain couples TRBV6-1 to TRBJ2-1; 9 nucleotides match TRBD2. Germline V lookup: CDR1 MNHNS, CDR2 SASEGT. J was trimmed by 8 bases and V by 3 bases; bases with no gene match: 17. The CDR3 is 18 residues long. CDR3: CASSDQSVLRGGRDEQFF. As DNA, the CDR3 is TGTGCCAGCAGTGATCAGTCGGTCTTGCGGGGGGGCCGGGATGAGCAGTTCTTC.

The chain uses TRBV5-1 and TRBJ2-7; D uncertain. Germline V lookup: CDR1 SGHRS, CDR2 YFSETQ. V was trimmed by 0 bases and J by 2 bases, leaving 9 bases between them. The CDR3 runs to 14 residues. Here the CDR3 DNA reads TGCGCCAGCAGCTTGGGAGGTGGCACCTACGAGCAGTACTTC. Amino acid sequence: CASSLGGGTYEQYF.

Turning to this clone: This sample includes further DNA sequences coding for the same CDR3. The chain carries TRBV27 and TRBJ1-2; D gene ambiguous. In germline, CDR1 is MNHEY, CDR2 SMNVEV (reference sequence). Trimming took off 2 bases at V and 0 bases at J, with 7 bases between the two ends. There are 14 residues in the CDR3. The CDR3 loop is CASSLQGANYGYTF. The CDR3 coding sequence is TGTGCCAGCAGTTTACAAGGAGCTAACTATGGCTACACCTTC.

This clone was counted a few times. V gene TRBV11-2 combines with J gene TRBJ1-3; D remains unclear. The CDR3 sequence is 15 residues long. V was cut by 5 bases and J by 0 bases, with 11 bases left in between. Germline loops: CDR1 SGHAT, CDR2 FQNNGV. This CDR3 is CASSPAPSSGNTIYF. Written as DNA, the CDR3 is TGTGCCAGCAGCCCGGCCCCAAGCTCTGGAAACACCATATATTTT. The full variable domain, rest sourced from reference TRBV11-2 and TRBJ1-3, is EAGVAQSPRYKIIEKRQSVAFWCNPISGHATLYWYQQILGQGPKLLIQFQNNGVVDDSQLPKDRFSAERLKGVDSTLKIQPAKLEDSAVYLCASSPAPSSGNTIYFGEGSWLTVV.

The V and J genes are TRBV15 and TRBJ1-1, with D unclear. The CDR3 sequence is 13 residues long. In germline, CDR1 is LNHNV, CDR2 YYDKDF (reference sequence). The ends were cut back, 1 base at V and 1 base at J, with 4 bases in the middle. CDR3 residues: CATSRGTNTEAFF. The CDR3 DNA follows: TGTGCCACCAGCAGAGGCACGAACACTGAAGCTTTCTTT.

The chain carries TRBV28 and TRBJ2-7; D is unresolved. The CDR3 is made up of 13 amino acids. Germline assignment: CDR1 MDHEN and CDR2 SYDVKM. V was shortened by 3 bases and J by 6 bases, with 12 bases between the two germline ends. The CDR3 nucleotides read TGTGCCAGCAGTTTCTTACCTGGACCCGAGCAGTACTTC. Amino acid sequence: CASSFLPGPEQYF.

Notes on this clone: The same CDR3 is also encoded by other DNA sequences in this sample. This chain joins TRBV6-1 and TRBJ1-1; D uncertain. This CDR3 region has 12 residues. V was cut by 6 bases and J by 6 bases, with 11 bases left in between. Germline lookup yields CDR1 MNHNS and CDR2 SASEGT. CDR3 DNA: TGTGCCAGCAGAGTGGAAACGTCTGAAGCTTTCTTT. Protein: CASRVETSEAFF.

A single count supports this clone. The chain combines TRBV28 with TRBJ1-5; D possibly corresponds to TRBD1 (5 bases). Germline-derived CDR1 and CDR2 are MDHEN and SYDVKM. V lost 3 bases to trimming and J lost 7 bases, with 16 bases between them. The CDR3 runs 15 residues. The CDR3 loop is CASSFRGERGQPQHF. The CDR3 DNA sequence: TGTGCCAGCAGTTTTCGGGGGGAGAGAGGGCAGCCCCAGCATTTT.

CDR3 coding DNA: TGTGCCAGCTCACCAGGGGCAGCTTATGGCTACACCTTC. Amino acids: CASSPGAAYGYTF. This chain connects TRBV18 to TRBJ1-2; TRBD1 is a possible D gene (5 bases). The CDR3 consists of 13 residues. Trimming shortened V by 2 bases and J by 5 bases, and 9 bases separated the two germline ends. Per the germline V gene, CDR1 is KGHSH and CDR2 is LQKENI.

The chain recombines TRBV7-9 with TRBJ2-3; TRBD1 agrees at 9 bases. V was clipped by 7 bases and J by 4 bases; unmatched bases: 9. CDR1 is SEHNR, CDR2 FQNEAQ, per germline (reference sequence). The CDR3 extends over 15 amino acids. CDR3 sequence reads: CASNTKDRGPDTQYF. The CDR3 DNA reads TGTGCCAGCAACACAAAGGACAGGGGTCCAGATACGCAGTATTTT.

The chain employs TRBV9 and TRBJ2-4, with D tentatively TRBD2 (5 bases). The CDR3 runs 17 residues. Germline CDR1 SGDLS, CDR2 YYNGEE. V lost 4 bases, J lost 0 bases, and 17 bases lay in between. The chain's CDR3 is CASSPGGQELAKNIQYF. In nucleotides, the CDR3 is TGTGCCAGCAGCCCGGGCGGGCAGGAGCTAGCCAAAAACATTCAGTACTTC. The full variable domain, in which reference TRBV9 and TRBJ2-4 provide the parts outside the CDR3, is DSGVTQTPKHLITATGQRVTLRCSPRSGDLSVYWYQQSLDQGLQFLIQYYNGEERAKGNILERFSAQQFPDLHSELNLSSLELGDSALYFCASSPGGQELAKNIQYFGAGTRLSVL.

The CDR3 region is CASSPRAGGHETQYF. CDR3 nucleotides: TGTGCCAGCAGCCCGCGAGCGGGGGGGCACGAGACCCAGTACTTC. The gene calls are TRBV13 and TRBJ2-5, with 10 bases fitting TRBD2. CDR1 and CDR2 from the germline V gene are PRHDT and FYEKMQ (reference sequence). V lost 5 bases, J lost 5 bases, and 8 bases stayed unmatched. This CDR3 contains 15 residues.

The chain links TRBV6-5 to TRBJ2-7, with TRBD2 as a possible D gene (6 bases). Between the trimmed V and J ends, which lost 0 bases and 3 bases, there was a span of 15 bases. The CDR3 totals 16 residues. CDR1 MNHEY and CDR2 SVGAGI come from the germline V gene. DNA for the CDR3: TGTGCCAGCAGTTACTCGATGGGGCTAGCGATCTACGAGCAGTACTTC. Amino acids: CASSYSMGLAIYEQYF.

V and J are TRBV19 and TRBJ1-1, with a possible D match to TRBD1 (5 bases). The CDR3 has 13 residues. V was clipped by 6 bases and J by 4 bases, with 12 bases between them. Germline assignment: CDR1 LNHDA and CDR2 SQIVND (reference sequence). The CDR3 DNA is TGTGCCAGTAGAGAACGGGGGGGCACTGAAGCTTTCTTT. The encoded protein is CASRERGGTEAFF.

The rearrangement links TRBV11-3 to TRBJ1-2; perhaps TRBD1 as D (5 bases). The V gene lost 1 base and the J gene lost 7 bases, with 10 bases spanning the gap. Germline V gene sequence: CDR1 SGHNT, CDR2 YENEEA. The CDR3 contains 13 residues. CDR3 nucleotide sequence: TGTGCCAGCAGCTTAGGGGACTTATCTGGCTACACCTTC. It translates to CASSLGDLSGYTF. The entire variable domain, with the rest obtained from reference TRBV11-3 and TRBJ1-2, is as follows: EAGVVQSPRYKIIEKKQPVAFWCNPISGHNTLYWYLQNLGQGPELLIRYENEEAVDDSQLPKDRFSAERLKGVDSTLKIQPAELGDSAVYLCASSLGDLSGYTFGSGTRLTVV.

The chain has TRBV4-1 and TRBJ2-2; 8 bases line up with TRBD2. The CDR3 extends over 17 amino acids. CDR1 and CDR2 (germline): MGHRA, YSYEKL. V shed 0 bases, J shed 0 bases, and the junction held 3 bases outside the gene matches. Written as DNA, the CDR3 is TGCGCCAGCAGCCAAGATGGGCGGGGGGCGAACACCGGGGAGCTGTTTTTT. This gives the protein CASSQDGRGANTGELFF.

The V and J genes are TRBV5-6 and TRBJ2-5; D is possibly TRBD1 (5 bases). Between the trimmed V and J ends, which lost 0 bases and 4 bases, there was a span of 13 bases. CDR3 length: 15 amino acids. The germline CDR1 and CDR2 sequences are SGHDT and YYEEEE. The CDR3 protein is CASSLDVGRGETQYF. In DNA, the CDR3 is TGTGCCAGCAGCTTGGACGTGGGTAGGGGAGAGACCCAGTACTTC.

Written as DNA, the CDR3 is TGTGCCAGCAAAATGACAGCGAACACTGAAGCTTTCTTT. It translates to CASKMTANTEAFF. The chain couples TRBV11-1 to TRBJ1-1, with TRBD1 as a possible D gene (5 bases). The CDR3 extends over 13 amino acids. V was trimmed by 7 bases and J by 1 base, leaving 10 bases between them. In germline, CDR1 is SGHAT, CDR2 FQDESV (reference sequence).